A selection of T cell receptor beta chains follows, all from one sample in a study of CD8+CD57+ T cells in acquired aplastic anemia. A single record per CDR3 protein comes from TCRdb applying MiXCR to the reads. The table includes 400,000 to 450,000 distinct CDR3 sequences, just under 70% detected once. Sequencing was done on a sample of sorted CD4+, CD8+, or CD8+CD57+ T cells (not recorded which) from PBMCs. The receptors shown here come from a human donor in good health, serving as a control. The CDR3 runs from the conserved cysteine through the conserved F or W. The D gene is left open where the match is weak. Only some rows state a clone size, as once, few, many or a class for expanded clones.

V gene	CDR3 length	D gene	clone size	J gene	CDR3 DNA	CDR3 protein
TRBV12-3/TRBV12-4	15	TRBD1	-	TRBJ1-6	TGTGCCAGCAGTGCACCGGGACAGGGGAATTCACCCCTCCACTTT	CASSAPGQGNSPLHF
TRBV20-1	15	-	-	TRBJ2-6	TGCAGTGCAGGGACCTCCTACAATGAGCCCAACGTCCTGGCTTTC	CSAGTSYNEPNVLAF
TRBV4-1	14	TRBD1	-	TRBJ1-2	TGCGCCAGCAGCCTCGACAGGGACAACTATGGCTACACCTTC	CASSLDRDNYGYTF
TRBV13	15	TRBD1	-	TRBJ1-2	TGTGCCAGCAGCGGACGGGACAGGGACCCTTATGGCTACACCTTC	CASSGRDRDPYGYTF
TRBV7-2	15	-	many	TRBJ1-1	TGTGCCAGCAGCTTAACAGTGCCTGAGGGCACTGAAGCTTTCTTT	CASSLTVPEGTEAFF
TRBV4-3	16	TRBD1	-	TRBJ2-1	TGCGCCAGCAGCCAAGATCAGGACAGGGCCTACAATGAGCAGTTCTTC	CASSQDQDRAYNEQFF
TRBV2	14	TRBD1	-	TRBJ2-5	TGTGCCAGCAGTGGACAGGGGGCCAATGAGCCCCAGTACTTC	CASSGQGANEPQYF
TRBV10-3	11	-	few	TRBJ2-7	TGTGCCATCAGTGGACCCTACGAGCAGTACTTC	CAISGPYEQYF
TRBV19	15	TRBD1	many	TRBJ1-5	TGTGCCAGTAGTATTCAAGGGACAGCTCATCAGCCCCAGCATTTT	CASSIQGTAHQPQHF
TRBV6-1	16	-	-	TRBJ1-5	TGTGCCAGCAAAAGGGAGAAGGAGTATAGCAATCAGCCCCAGCATTTT	CASKREKEYSNQPQHF
TRBV9	14	-	-	TRBJ1-1	TGTGCCAGCAGTTACTTTAGGTGGGCGGGGGAGGCTTTCTTT	CASSYFRWAGEAFF
TRBV7-2	13	TRBD1	-	TRBJ2-7	TGTGCCAGCAGCACGGACAGGACCCACGTGGAGTACTTC	CASSTDRTHVEYF
TRBV7-6	15	-	once	TRBJ2-5	TGTGCCAGCAGCTTACTGATGACCGCAGATACGCAGCATTACTTC	CASSLLMTADTQHYF
TRBV10-1	15	-	-	TRBJ2-3	TGCGCCAGCAGTGAGTCGGGGGGTAGCACAGATACGCAGTATTTT	CASSESGGSTDTQYF
TRBV5-1	16	TRBD2	-	TRBJ2-3	TGCGCCAGCAGCACGGGACTAGCGGGGGGGCCAGATACGCAGTATTTT	CASSTGLAGGPDTQYF
TRBV12-3/TRBV12-4	14	-	once	TRBJ1-2	TGTGCCAGCAGTCCCTTTGGACAGACTTATGGCTACACCTTC	CASSPFGQTYGYTF
TRBV7-2	12	TRBD2	many	TRBJ2-7	TGTGCCAGCCGGGGGGGAACCTACGAGCAGTACTTC	CASRGGTYEQYF
TRBV6-1	12	TRBD1	once	TRBJ1-2	TGTGCCAGCGGTGGGAGACAGGGCGGCTACACCTTC	CASGGRQGGYTF
TRBV19	16	TRBD1	-	TRBJ2-7	TGTGCCAGTAGTATAGGGCACGGGACAGGGGAGTACGAGCAGTACTTC	CASSIGHGTGEYEQYF
TRBV11-1	14	-	-	TRBJ1-1	TGTGCCAGCAGCCTAGATATGGGGGACACTGAAGCTTTCTTT	CASSLDMGDTEAFF
TRBV6-2/TRBV6-3	16	TRBD1	-	TRBJ1-5	TGTGCCAGCAGCGAGTCACAGGGGCGAAGCAATCAGCCCCAGCATTTT	CASSESQGRSNQPQHF
TRBV27	18	TRBD1	-	TRBJ1-5	TGTGCCAGCAGTTTAGGGCAGATCCCAGGGGGCGGCAATCAGCCCCAGCATTTT	CASSLGQIPGGGNQPQHF
TRBV6-4	15	TRBD2	many	TRBJ2-1	TGTGCCAGCAGTGACTCTAGCGGGGGGGCCAATGAGCAGTTCTTC	CASSDSSGGANEQFF
TRBV5-5	15	-	-	TRBJ2-5	TGTGCCAGCAGCCCCCGCCGGGGGGCCCAAGAGACCCAGTACTTC	CASSPRRGAQETQYF
TRBV11-1	13	-	-	TRBJ2-2	TGTGCCAGTATGGGAGCTGGGGGCGGGGAGCTGTTTTTT	CASMGAGGGELFF
TRBV14	15	-	few	TRBJ2-2	TGTGCCAGCAGCACGACTTCTGGAAACACCGGGGAGCTGTTTTTT	CASSTTSGNTGELFF
TRBV5-1	17	-	once	TRBJ2-7	TGTGCCAGCCGCTGGGGTCAGGGGCAGGGGGGGATCTACGAGCAGTACTTC	CASRWGQGQGGIYEQYF
TRBV7-2	14	TRBD1	once	TRBJ1-1	TGTGCCAGCAGCTTAGATCAGGGGGCCTTTGAAGCTTTCTTT	CASSLDQGAFEAFF
TRBV9	17	-	-	TRBJ1-5	TGTGCCAGCAGCGTAGAACCCGAGCTACGGAGCAATCAGCCCCAGCATTTT	CASSVEPELRSNQPQHF
TRBV5-1	15	-	-	TRBJ1-1	TGCGCCAGCAGCACCCAAGGGGGGGCCAGCACTGAAGCTTTCTTT	CASSTQGGASTEAFF
TRBV20-1	17	-	many	TRBJ2-2	TGCAGTGCCCTCAGGTGGACGGGGGCTTCGAACACCGGGGAGCTGTTTTTT	CSALRWTGASNTGELFF
TRBV25-1	16	TRBD1	-	TRBJ1-5	TGTGCCAGCAGTCCCGGGACAGGGCCGCGCAATCAGCCCCAGCATTTT	CASSPGTGPRNQPQHF
TRBV20-1	14	-	-	TRBJ1-3	TGCAGTGCTAGAGATGCAGGGCCTGGAAACACCATATATTTT	CSARDAGPGNTIYF
TRBV7-9	15	-	-	TRBJ2-3	TGTGCCAGCAGTTGGGGCGGTCCTAGCACAGATACGCAGTATTTT	CASSWGGPSTDTQYF
TRBV6-1	12	-	many	TRBJ1-2	TGTGCCAGCACTGAGAGGAACTATGGCTACACCTTC	CASTERNYGYTF
TRBV7-8	15	TRBD2	-	TRBJ2-7	TGTGCCAGCTCACCGAGCGGGGGCCGCTCCTACGAGCAGTACTTC	CASSPSGGRSYEQYF
TRBV2	11	-	-	TRBJ2-3	TGTGCCAGCAAGGCAACGGATACGCAGTATTTT	CASKATDTQYF
TRBV7-9	15	TRBD1	-	TRBJ1-4	TGTGCCAGCAGCTTAGTGGACAGGGGAAATGAAAAACTGTTTTTT	CASSLVDRGNEKLFF
TRBV20-1	14	-	-	TRBJ1-2	TGCAGTGCTAGGGGGGGCGCAGATACGCATGGCTACACCTTC	CSARGGADTHGYTF
TRBV6-1	15	-	-	TRBJ1-1	TGTGCCAGCAGTGAAAACAGGTCTGGGAGGACTGAAGTTTTCTTT	CASSENRSGRTEVFF
TRBV5-6	14	-	-	TRBJ1-4	TGTGCCAGCAGCCCCGAACACGGACAAGAGAAACAGTACTTT	CASSPEHGQEKQYF
TRBV7-9	15	-	-	TRBJ1-2	TGTGCCAGCAGCCCCGGGACGGAAGCTAACTATGGCTACACCTTC	CASSPGTEANYGYTF
TRBV20-1	12	-	-	TRBJ1-1	TGCGGTGCTAGTCGGGGCAACGCTGAAGCTTTCTTT	CGASRGNAEAFF
TRBV24-1	13	-	once	TRBJ1-6	TGTGCCAGCACGGGGAGAGGGGATTCACCCCTACACTTT	CASTGRGDSPLHF
TRBV5-1	13	-	-	TRBJ1-5	TGCGCCAGCAGTAGCCACGGGAATCAGCCCCAGCATTTT	CASSSHGNQPQHF